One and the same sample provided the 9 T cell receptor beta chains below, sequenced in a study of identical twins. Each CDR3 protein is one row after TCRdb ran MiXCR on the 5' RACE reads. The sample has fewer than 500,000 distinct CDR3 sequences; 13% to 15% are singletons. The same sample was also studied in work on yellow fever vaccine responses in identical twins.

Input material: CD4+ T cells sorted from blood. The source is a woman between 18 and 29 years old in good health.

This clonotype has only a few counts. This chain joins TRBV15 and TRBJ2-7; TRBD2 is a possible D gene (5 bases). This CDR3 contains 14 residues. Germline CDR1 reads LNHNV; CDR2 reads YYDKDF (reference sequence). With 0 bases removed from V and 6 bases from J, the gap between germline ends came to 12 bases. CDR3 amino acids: CATSRDPSGSEQYF. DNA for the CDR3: TGTGCCACCAGCAGAGATCCAAGCGGTTCCGAGCAGTACTTC.

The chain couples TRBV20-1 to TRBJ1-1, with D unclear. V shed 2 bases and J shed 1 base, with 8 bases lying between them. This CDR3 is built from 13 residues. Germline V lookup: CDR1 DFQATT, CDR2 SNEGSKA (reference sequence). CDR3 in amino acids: CSARTDPNTEAFF. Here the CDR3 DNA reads TGCAGTGCTAGAACAGACCCGAACACTGAAGCTTTCTTT.

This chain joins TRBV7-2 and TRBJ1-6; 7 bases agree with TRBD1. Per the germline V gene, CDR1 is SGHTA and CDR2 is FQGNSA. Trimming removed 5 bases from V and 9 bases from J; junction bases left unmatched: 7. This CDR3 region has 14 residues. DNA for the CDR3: TGTGCCAGCAGCCCCGGGACAGCAGGTTCACCCCTCCACTTT. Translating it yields CASSPGTAGSPLHF. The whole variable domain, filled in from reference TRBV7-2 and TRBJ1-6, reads GAGVSQSPSNKVTEKGKDVELRCDPISGHTALYWYRQSLGQGLEFLIYFQGNSAPDKSGLPSDRFSAERTGGSVSTLTIQRTQQEDSAVYLCASSPGTAGSPLHFGNGTRLTVT.

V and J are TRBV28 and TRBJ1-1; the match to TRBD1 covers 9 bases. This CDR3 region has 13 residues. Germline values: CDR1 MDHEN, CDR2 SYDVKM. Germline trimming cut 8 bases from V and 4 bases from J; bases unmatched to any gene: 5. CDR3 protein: CASLGDRATEAFF. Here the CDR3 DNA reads TGTGCCAGCCTTGGGGACAGGGCCACTGAAGCTTTCTTT.

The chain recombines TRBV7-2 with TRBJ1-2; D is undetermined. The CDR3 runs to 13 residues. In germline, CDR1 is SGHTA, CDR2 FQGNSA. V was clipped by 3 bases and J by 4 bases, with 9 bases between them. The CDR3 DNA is TGTGCCAGCAGCTTCCTGATTGGCTATGGCTACACCTTC. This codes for CASSFLIGYGYTF.

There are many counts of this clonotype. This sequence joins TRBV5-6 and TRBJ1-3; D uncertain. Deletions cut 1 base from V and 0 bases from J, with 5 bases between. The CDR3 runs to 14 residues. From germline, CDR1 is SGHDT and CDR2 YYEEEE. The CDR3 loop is CASSLPGSGNTIYF. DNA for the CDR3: TGTGCCAGCAGCTTGCCGGGCTCTGGAAACACCATATATTTT.

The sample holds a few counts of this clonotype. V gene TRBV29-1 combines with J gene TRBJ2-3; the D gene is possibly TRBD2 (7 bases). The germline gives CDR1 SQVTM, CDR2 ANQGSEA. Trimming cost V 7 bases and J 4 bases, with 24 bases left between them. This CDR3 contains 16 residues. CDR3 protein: CSAARGVGEGADTQYF. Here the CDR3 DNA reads TGCAGCGCCGCCCGAGGGGTCGGGGAGGGGGCAGATACGCAGTATTTT.

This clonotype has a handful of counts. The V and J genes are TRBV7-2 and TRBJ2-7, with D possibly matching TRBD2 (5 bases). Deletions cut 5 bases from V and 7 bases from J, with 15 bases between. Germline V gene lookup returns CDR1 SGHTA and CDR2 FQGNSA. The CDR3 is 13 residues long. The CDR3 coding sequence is TGTGCCAGCAGCACGTCGGGGAGTTTGGAGCAGTACTTC. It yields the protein CASSTSGSLEQYF.

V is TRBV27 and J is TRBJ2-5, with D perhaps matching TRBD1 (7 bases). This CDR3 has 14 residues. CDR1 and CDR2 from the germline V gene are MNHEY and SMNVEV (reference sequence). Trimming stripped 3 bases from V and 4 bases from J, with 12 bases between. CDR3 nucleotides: TGTGCCAGCAGTTTCAGGGGGGTAGGAGAGACCCAGTACTTC. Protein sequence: CASSFRGVGETQYF.